This entry lists 9 T cell receptor beta chains sequenced from one sample in a study of cytomegalovirus exposure and HLA in healthy donors. PCR employed 60 Vbeta and 13 Jbeta primers. Here immunoSEQ multiplex PCR was the method, and the copy in TCRdb shows in-frame clones only, minus some. Here the sample spans approximately 92,000 clones, 81% being singletons. The sample was PBMCs. These receptors came from a woman aged 70-85 years in good health and CMV-seropositive.

This clone was seen more than once but under ten times. The gene calls are TRBV2 and TRBJ2-2, with D perhaps TRBD2 (7 bases). The length of the CDR3 is 15 residues. Germline-derived CDR1 and CDR2 are SNHLY and FYNNEI. V lost 6 bases, J lost 4 bases, and 15 bases lay in between. The CDR3, as DNA: TGTGCCAGCAGGGCGGCAGGGGAGGGCACCGGGGAGCTGTTTTTT. This gives the protein CASRAAGEGTGELFF.

This rearrangement joins TRBV4-3 to TRBJ2-7; 10 nucleotides align to TRBD1. Looked up from germline, CDR1 is LGHNA and CDR2 is YSLEER. After removal of 4 bases from V and 0 bases from J, the junction contained 6 bases not matched to a gene. This CDR3 comprises 16 residues. The CDR3 reads CASSPGTGASSYEQYF. CDR3 in DNA: TGCGCCAGCAGCCCTGGGACAGGGGCGAGCTCCTACGAGCAGTACTTC.

The chain recombines TRBV6-1 with TRBJ2-1; D gene unclear. Trimming took off 3 bases at V and 12 bases at J, with 9 bases between the two ends. CDR1 and CDR2 from the germline V gene are MNHNS and SASEGT. The CDR3 contains 11 residues. Written as DNA, the CDR3 is TGTGCCAGCAGTGAGGTTTCCGGGCAGTTCTTC. Translation gives CASSEVSGQFF.

This clone was observed once. The rearrangement joins TRBV11-3 to TRBJ2-7; 7 nucleotides line up with TRBD2. The CDR3 totals 14 residues. Germline V lookup: CDR1 SGHNT, CDR2 YENEEA. V shed 3 bases and J 0 bases; nucleotides not matched to a gene: 2. Here the CDR3 DNA reads TGTGCCAGCAGCTTGGGCGGGAGCTCCTACGAGCAGTACTTC. It encodes CASSLGGSSYEQYF.

The rearrangement joins TRBV15 to TRBJ1-5; D uncertain. The CDR3 is 16 residues long. In germline, CDR1 is LNHNV, CDR2 YYDKDF (reference sequence). Between the trimmed V and J ends, which lost 0 bases and 2 bases, there was a span of 11 bases. CDR3 nucleotide sequence: TGTGCCACCAGCAGAGAGCCCCAGGCCGGCAATCAGCCCCAGCATTTT. This gives the protein CATSREPQAGNQPQHF.

The rearrangement uses TRBV18 and TRBJ1-4; 10 bases align to TRBD1. The CDR3 runs 16 residues. From germline, CDR1 is KGHSH and CDR2 LQKENI. The trim removed 3 bases at V and 3 bases at J, leaving 4 bases unmatched. The CDR3 DNA reads as TGTGCCAGCTCACCTGACAGGGGGCTAGCTAATGAAAAACTGTTTTTT. Translation: CASSPDRGLANEKLFF.

DNA of the CDR3: TGTGCCAGTAGCCCCGGGACAGGGAACTACAATGAGCAGTTCTTC. It codes for CASSPGTGNYNEQFF. J is TRBJ2-1 and V is TRBV19; 9 bases map to TRBD1. The junction had 6 bases not matched to a gene; V was cut back by 6 bases and J by 3 bases. The germline CDR1 and CDR2 sequences are LNHDA and SQIVND (reference sequence). The CDR3 runs 15 residues.

A word on this clone: This same CDR3 is encoded by further DNA sequences in the sample. This chain uses TRBV7-2 with TRBJ1-3; weak D call: TRBD1 (5 bases). The CDR3 sequence is 15 residues long. The ends were cut back, 5 bases at V and 0 bases at J, with 11 bases in the middle. The germline V gene encodes CDR1 SGHTA and CDR2 FQGNSA. CDR3 sequence: CASSTTGDSGNTIYF. Written as DNA, the CDR3 is TGTGCCAGCAGCACAACAGGAGACTCTGGAAACACCATATATTTT.

This rearrangement joins TRBV28 to TRBJ2-5, with TRBD2 matching over 9 bases. The CDR3 runs to 13 residues. CDR1 MDHEN and CDR2 SYDVKM come from the germline V gene. V lost 6 bases and J lost 8; bases outside the gene matches: 7. The CDR3 region is CASSVAGELTQYF. The CDR3 DNA reads TGTGCCAGCAGCGTAGCGGGGGAATTAACCCAGTACTTC.